This TCR beta chain was identified in a study of T cells in Graves' hyperthyroidism and ophthalmopathy. Trimming left V 0 bases short and J 4 bases short, with 12 bases between. CDR1 is LNHDA, CDR2 SQIVND, per germline (reference sequence). This CDR3 has 15 residues. Amplified TCR beta CDR3 regions came from RNA transcripts. Carried out on the TCR CDR3, a first-round RT-PCR used the HTBI primer set. Via MiXCR, TCRdb re-called the multiplex PCR reads, giving one row per CDR3 protein. The repertoire holds hundreds of thousands of distinct CDR3 sequences, with roughly 14% as singletons. This clonotype was recorded at least ten times.

The chain uses TRBV19 and TRBJ1-1; D ambiguous. The origin of this receptor is a woman aged 40 to 49 with Graves' ophthalmopathy. Sequencing was carried out using blood. CDR3 protein: CASSIDGGGVTEAFF. The DNA of the CDR3 is TGTGCCAGTAGTATAGATGGAGGAGGTGTCACTGAAGCTTTCTTT. Full variable domain (remainder filled in from reference TRBV19 and TRBJ1-1): DGGITQSPKYLFRKEGQNVTLSCEQNLNHDAMYWYRQDPGQGLRLIYYSQIVNDFQKGDIAEGYSVSREKKESFPLTVTSAQKNPTAFYLCASSIDGGGVTEAFFGQGTRLTVV.